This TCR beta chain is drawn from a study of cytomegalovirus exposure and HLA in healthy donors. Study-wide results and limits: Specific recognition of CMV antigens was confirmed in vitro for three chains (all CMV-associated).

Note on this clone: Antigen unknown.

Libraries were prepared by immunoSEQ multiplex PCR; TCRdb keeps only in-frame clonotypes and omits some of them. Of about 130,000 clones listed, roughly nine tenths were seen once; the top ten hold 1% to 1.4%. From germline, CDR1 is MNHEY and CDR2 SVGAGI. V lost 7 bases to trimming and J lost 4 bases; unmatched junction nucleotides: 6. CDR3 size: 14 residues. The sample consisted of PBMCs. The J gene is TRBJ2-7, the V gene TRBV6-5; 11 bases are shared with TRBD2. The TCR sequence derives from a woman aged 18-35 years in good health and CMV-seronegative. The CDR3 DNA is TGTGCCAGCACCCGAACTAGCGGGAGTTACGAGCAGTACTTC. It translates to CASTRTSGSYEQYF.